The clone carrying this TCR beta chain was seen a handful of times. The antigen remains undetermined. Authors' analysis steps: Construction of a distant-metastasis classifier for papillary thyroid cancer relied on CDR3 differences across clinicopathological groups. TCRdb reanalyzed the PCR reads via MiXCR. TCRdb's processing, not the authors', yielded these V and J calls. The sample lists around 24,000 clones, around 25% occurring once. Not a single patient had been given any form of treatment at any point before undergoing thyroid surgery. CDR3 size: 11 residues. V dropped 3 bases and J dropped 5 bases, with 4 bases sitting between them. CDR1 is LNHDA and CDR2 is SQIVND in the germline V gene (reference sequence). These data are taken from a study of metastatic and nonmetastatic thyroid tumors. For the study at large: It was across blood and tumor or nodule tissue from malignant and benign thyroid patients that repertoires were compared.

Study-wide results and limits: Malignant tumors reportedly showed significantly higher TCR beta diversity than benign nodules in both blood and tumor.

The TCR was taken from a male donor with papillary thyroid cancer or a benign thyroid nodule (not recorded which). Some clones in this sample may be carry-over from other donors' samples. The chain combines TRBV19 with TRBJ2-5; no clear D gene. Sequenced: tumor tissue. As DNA, the CDR3 is TGTGCCAGTAGTATGGCTGAGACCCAGTACTTC. Its translation is CASSMAETQYF.